Listed below are T cell receptor beta chains from one sample, sequenced in a study of identical twins. TCRdb recomputed calls from the 5' RACE reads with MiXCR, one row per CDR3 protein. This sample has about 390,000 distinct CDR3 sequences, with about 9% found just once. Input material: naive T cells sorted from blood. The receptors stem from a woman aged 45-65 years in good health. Each CDR3 is given with its conserved first and last residue. A D gene is named only where the DNA matches it firmly. Clone sizes are given selectively: once, few, many, or a class where the clone is expanded.

TRBJ2-1 | few | NA | TRBV12-3/TRBV12-4 | TGTGCCAGCAGTCGTACAGGTACCCCTTACAATGAGCAGTTCTTC | CASSRTGTPYNEQFF
TRBJ2-3 | many | NA | TRBV20-1 | TGCAGTGCTAGAGGAGGCCCAGATACGCAGTATTTT | CSARGGPDTQYF
TRBJ1-2 | NA | NA | TRBV7-8 | TGTGCCAGCAGCTGGACCCGGGACACACAGACTAACTATGGCTACACCTTC | CASSWTRDTQTNYGYTF
TRBJ2-2 | NA | NA | TRBV4-1 | TGCGCCAGCAGCCAAGAGCCAGCCCTGAACACCGGGGAGCTGTTTTTT | CASSQEPALNTGELFF
TRBJ2-5 | few | TRBD2 | TRBV5-1 | TGCGCCAGCAGCCCTGGACTAGGGGCCCTACAAGAGACCCAGTACTTC | CASSPGLGALQETQYF
TRBJ2-1 | many | TRBD2 | TRBV10-3 | TGTGCCATCAGGGGGCAGCGGGAGTACAATGAGCAGTTCTTC | CAIRGQREYNEQFF
TRBJ2-7 | NA | NA | TRBV27 | TGTGCCAGCAGTTTCCTTGGTTCGGACGAGCAGTACTTC | CASSFLGSDEQYF
TRBJ2-5 | NA | NA | TRBV7-2 | TGTGCCAGCAGCTTAGTCCTAGGGGGGAGGGAGACCCAGTACTTC | CASSLVLGGRETQYF
TRBJ1-2 | many | NA | TRBV6-1 | TGTGCCAGCAGTGAAGGGGGCAGGCCCTATGGCTACACCTTC | CASSEGGRPYGYTF
TRBJ2-7 | few | TRBD2 | TRBV4-1 | TGCGCCAGCAGCCCGGGACTAGCGGAAAACCACGAGCAGTACTTC | CASSPGLAENHEQYF
TRBJ2-5 | few | TRBD2 | TRBV29-1 | TGCAGCGTGGGGGTGGCTAGCGGCCAAGAGACCCAGTACTTC | CSVGVASGQETQYF
TRBJ2-3 | NA | NA | TRBV2 | TGTGCCAGCAGTGAACTAGCGCGTACAGATACGCAGTATTTT | CASSELARTDTQYF
TRBJ1-2 | NA | TRBD1 | TRBV6-1 | TGTGCCAGCAGTGAAATGACAGGGCCCAACTATGGCTACACCTTC | CASSEMTGPNYGYTF
TRBJ2-7 | many | NA | TRBV27 | TGTGCCAGCAGTTCCTGGGGTAGCGACTACGAGCAGTACTTC | CASSSWGSDYEQYF
TRBJ2-1 | once | NA | TRBV24-1 | TGTGCCACCAGTGTGGATACTGAGCAGTTCTTC | CATSVDTEQFF
TRBJ2-3 | many | NA | TRBV12-3/TRBV12-4 | TGTGCCAGCAGTTTAGCGCGAGGTGGAACCGTTAGCACAGATACGCAGTATTTT | CASSLARGGTVSTDTQYF
TRBJ2-1 | few | TRBD2 | TRBV11-3 | TGTGCCAGCAGCTTGCAGACTAGCGGGTTATCTGAGCAGTTCTTC | CASSLQTSGLSEQFF
TRBJ2-1 | few | NA | TRBV24-1 | TGTGCCACCGGAGCCCCGGGACTGGGTAACAATGAGCAGTTCTTC | CATGAPGLGNNEQFF